The 32 T cell receptor beta chains below were found in one sample sequenced in a study of OX40 agonist ivuxolimab in advanced cancers. Libraries were made using the immunoSEQ multiplex PCR assay. In TCRdb, the immuneACCESS table is reduced to in-frame sequences with V and J assigned. These tables do not hold every clone; where another copy was compared, an unresolved V gene accounts for under half, and the others remain unexplained. For this sample the table gives about 54,000 clones, of which approximately 91% were detected only once. The ten biggest clones cover roughly 12% of the sample. Sequenced here: CD4+ or CD8+ T cells sorted from blood, sampled in a trial of the OX40 agonist ivuxolimab. Receptor source: an adult with an advanced solid tumor such as melanoma, head and neck, liver or kidney cancer.

This chain links TRBV18 with TRBJ1-5; no reliable D call. CDR3 length: 14 amino acids. The V gene's germline CDR1 is KGHSH and CDR2 LQKENI. With 4 bases removed from V and 2 bases from J, the gap between germline ends came to 9 bases. CDR3: CASSLLMGNQPQHF. The CDR3 DNA sequence: TGTGCCAGCTCACTCCTGATGGGCAATCAGCCCCAGCATTTT.

This chain uses TRBV2 with TRBJ1-1; D not resolved. The germline CDR1 and CDR2 sequences are SNHLY and FYNNEI. The germline V and J ends were trimmed by 4 bases and 3 bases, with 12 bases remaining between them. There are 14 residues in the CDR3. In DNA form, the CDR3 reads TGTGCCAGCAGTGCCCTTACAAGGGACACTGAAGCTTTCTTT. Translating it yields CASSALTRDTEAFF.

The V gene is TRBV28, the J gene TRBJ1-5; 10 bases map to TRBD1. This CDR3 spans 17 amino acids. Germline V gene lookup returns CDR1 MDHEN and CDR2 SYDVKM. Losses at the gene ends were 4 bases for V and 10 bases for J; bases not matched to a gene: 16. CDR3 residues: CASSSEGFRDRGLPQHF. CDR3 bases: TGTGCCAGCAGTTCAGAAGGATTTCGGGACAGGGGTTTACCCCAGCATTTT. Together with reference TRBV28 and TRBJ1-5, the CDR3 gives the full variable domain: DVKVTQSSRYLVKRTGEKVFLECVQDMDHENMFWYRQDPGLGLRLIYFSYDVKMKEKGDIPEGYSVSREKKERFSLILESASTNQTSMYLCASSSEGFRDRGLPQHFGDGTRLSIL.

V usage is TRBV2 and J usage is TRBJ2-7, with a possible D match to TRBD2 (5 bases). The CDR3 runs 14 residues. Trimming took off 7 bases at V and 3 bases at J, with 16 bases between the two ends. CDR1 SNHLY and CDR2 FYNNEI come from the germline V gene. This chain's CDR3 is CASISATGNYEQYF. Written as DNA, the CDR3 is TGTGCCAGCATCTCAGCGACGGGGAACTACGAGCAGTACTTC.

This chain links TRBV4-2 with TRBJ1-2; D remains ambiguous. The germline gives CDR1 LGHNA, CDR2 YNFKEQ. Trimming removed 0 bases at V and 0 bases at J, with 8 bases between. The CDR3 has 15 amino acids. The CDR3 reads CASSQDLGANYGYTF. In DNA form, the CDR3 reads TGTGCCAGCAGCCAAGATCTTGGAGCTAACTATGGCTACACCTTC.

The chain employs TRBV7-8 and TRBJ2-3, with D hard to call. Trimming cost V 1 base and J 6 bases, with 8 bases left between them. This CDR3 has 13 amino acids. Germline lookup yields CDR1 SGHVS and CDR2 FQNEAQ. Here the CDR3 reads CASSLGPRDTQYF. CDR3 DNA sequence: TGTGCCAGCAGCTTAGGTCCCCGGGATACGCAGTATTTT.

This clone was detected only once. The chain links TRBV19 to TRBJ2-5; D assignment may be TRBD1 or TRBD2 (5 bases each). This CDR3 has 17 amino acids. V was cut by 3 bases and J by 0 bases, with 17 bases left in between. Germline CDR1 LNHDA, CDR2 SQIVND (reference sequence). The CDR3 loop reads CASSMVGDLMYQETQYF. Written as DNA, the CDR3 is TGTGCCAGTAGTATGGTAGGGGACCTGATGTACCAAGAGACCCAGTACTTC.

The J gene is TRBJ2-5, the V gene TRBV2; TRBD2 is a possible D gene (6 bases). The V gene lost 5 bases and the J gene lost 1 base, with 14 bases spanning the gap. This CDR3 spans 15 amino acids. CDR1 is SNHLY, CDR2 FYNNEI, per germline. CDR3 bases: TGTGCCAGCAGTTTCCCTGGGCGGGGCCAAGAGACCCAGTACTTC. This codes for CASSFPGRGQETQYF.

The gene calls are TRBV6-6 and TRBJ2-7, with 11 bases that match TRBD2. After removal of 2 bases from V and 0 bases from J, the junction contained 3 bases not matched to a gene. This CDR3 is 16 amino acids long. Germline CDR1 reads MNHNY; CDR2 reads SVGAGI (reference sequence). The CDR3 DNA follows: TGTGCCAGCAGTTACCTGGGGACTAGCGGCTCCTACGAGCAGTACTTC. Translated, it gives CASSYLGTSGSYEQYF.

The V and J genes are TRBV7-9 and TRBJ1-2, with TRBD1 identical over 7 bases. Trimming cost V 2 bases and J 3 bases; bases outside gene matches: 15. Germline V lookup: CDR1 SEHNR, CDR2 FQNEAQ (reference sequence). The CDR3 is made up of 18 amino acids. The CDR3 DNA follows: TGTGCCAGCAGCTTAAGGTTTAGTGGTGACAGGGCGGACTATGGCTACACCTTC. Encoded protein: CASSLRFSGDRADYGYTF. Full variable domain (remainder filled in from reference TRBV7-9 and TRBJ1-2): DTGVSQNPRHKITKRGQNVTFRCDPISEHNRLYWYRQTLGQGPEFLTYFQNEAQLEKSRLLSDRFSAERPKGSFSTLEIQRTEQGDSAMYLCASSLRFSGDRADYGYTFGSGTRLTVV.

V gene TRBV28 combines with J gene TRBJ1-2, with D maybe TRBD1 (6 bases). This CDR3 contains 15 residues. Germline V gene sequence: CDR1 MDHEN, CDR2 SYDVKM. V shed 2 bases and J shed 6 bases, with 16 bases lying between them. The CDR3 DNA is TGTGCCAGCAGTTTACCTGAATGGGGGGGCAATGGCTACACCTTC. This codes for CASSLPEWGGNGYTF.

The chain joins TRBV4-1 to TRBJ1-5; 7 bases fit TRBD1. Trimming at V came to 4 bases and at J to 0 bases, leaving 18 bases not matched to a gene. CDR3 length: 20 amino acids. The germline gives CDR1 MGHRA, CDR2 YSYEKL. CDR3 in DNA: TGCGCCAGCAGCCTGATACAGGGGCCGATTGGCCTTTATAGCAATCAGCCCCAGCATTTT. It yields the protein CASSLIQGPIGLYSNQPQHF.

This clone was seen a single time. The J gene is TRBJ2-2, the V gene TRBV7-9; D gene ambiguous. CDR1 is SEHNR and CDR2 is FQNEAQ in the germline V gene (reference sequence). There are 13 residues in the CDR3. V gave up 8 bases and J gave up 0 bases, with 7 bases separating them. In DNA form, the CDR3 reads TGTGCCAGCGAGCCCACGAACACCGGGGAGCTGTTTTTT. Amino acid sequence: CASEPTNTGELFF.

The chain recombines TRBV10-3 with TRBJ1-4; possibly TRBD1 for D (5 bases). In germline, CDR1 is ENHRY, CDR2 SYGVKD. This CDR3 comprises 14 residues. Trimming took off 3 bases at V and 8 bases at J, with 13 bases between the two ends. CDR3 in amino acids: CAISDLKGTEKLFF. The DNA for the CDR3 is TGTGCCATCAGTGATCTGAAGGGGACGGAAAAACTGTTTTTT.

The DNA for the CDR3 is TGTGCTAGTGGTTTGTCCTATGCGGGGCTAGCGGGAGGACTAGAGGACACCGGGGAGCTGTTTTTT. Translated, it gives CASGLSYAGLAGGLEDTGELFF. The rearrangement joins TRBV12-5 to TRBJ2-2, with TRBD2 identical over 11 bases. Trimming took 2 bases from V and 3 from J; bases not matched to a gene: 20. The CDR3 length is 22 residues. Germline values: CDR1 LGHNT, CDR2 FRNRAP.

The chain links TRBV19 to TRBJ2-1; 7 bases line up with TRBD1. V shed 7 bases and J 7 bases; nucleotides not matched to a gene: 7. CDR3 length: 13 amino acids. Germline V gene lookup returns CDR1 LNHDA and CDR2 SQIVND (reference sequence). The CDR3 region is CASTSTGWNEQFF. In nucleotides, the CDR3 is TGTGCCAGTACCTCGACAGGGTGGAATGAGCAGTTCTTC.

The chain couples TRBV5-1 to TRBJ2-5; D is possibly TRBD1 (5 bases). The CDR3 consists of 14 residues. Germline V CDR1 and CDR2: SGHRS, YFSETQ. V was clipped by 0 bases and J by 1 base, with 7 bases between them. CDR3 DNA: TGCGCCAGCAGCTTGGGGGGCAGCCAAGAGACCCAGTACTTC. This codes for CASSLGGSQETQYF.

The V gene is TRBV6-6, the J gene TRBJ1-2; maybe TRBD1 (5 bases). Germline V lookup: CDR1 MNHNY, CDR2 SVGAGI (reference sequence). The V and J ends lost 0 bases and 4 bases respectively, with 9 bases between them. The CDR3 runs 14 residues. CDR3 in DNA: TGTGCCAGCAGTTACTCGGAGGGGATCTATGGCTACACCTTC. It is translated as CASSYSEGIYGYTF.

The chain combines TRBV28 with TRBJ2-2; D unresolved. The CDR3 totals 13 residues. Germline assignment: CDR1 MDHEN and CDR2 SYDVKM. The V end lost 9 bases, the J end lost 0 bases, and 8 bases lay between the germline ends. DNA for the CDR3: TGTGCCAGTCTTCAAGCGAACACCGGGGAGCTGTTTTTT. Protein: CASLQANTGELFF.

The chain is built from TRBV6-5 and TRBJ2-7, with 10 positions matching TRBD1. CDR3 length equals 14 residues. Germline V CDR1 and CDR2: MNHEY, SVGAGI. The junction had 9 bases not matched to a gene; V was cut back by 6 bases and J by 7 bases. The CDR3 sequence: CASRTPRDRGEQYF. The CDR3 nucleotides are TGTGCCAGCAGAACCCCTCGGGACAGGGGAGAGCAGTACTTC.

The rearrangement uses TRBV18 and TRBJ2-1, with TRBD2 matching 9 bases. The CDR3 has 14 residues. The V and J ends lost 6 bases and 8 bases, in that order; junction bases with no gene match: 8. The germline V gene encodes CDR1 KGHSH and CDR2 LQKENI. CDR3 residues: CASSGTSLTDEQFF. In DNA form, the CDR3 reads TGTGCCAGCTCCGGGACTAGCCTTACGGATGAGCAGTTCTTC.

This chain links TRBV7-9 with TRBJ2-1; the match to TRBD2 covers 10 bases. This CDR3 has 14 amino acids. V lost 2 bases, J lost 6 bases, and 1 base stayed unmatched. Germline V gene lookup returns CDR1 SEHNR and CDR2 FQNEAQ (reference sequence). The CDR3, as DNA: TGTGCCAGCAGCTTACTAGCGGGGGCCAATGAGCAGTTCTTC. Translated: CASSLLAGANEQFF.

V and J are TRBV10-3 and TRBJ1-1; tentatively, D is TRBD1 (6 bases). Trimming took off 6 bases at V and 1 base at J, with 15 bases between the two ends. CDR3 length equals 15 residues. Germline assignment: CDR1 ENHRY and CDR2 SYGVKD. The CDR3 DNA is TGTGCCATCAGGCCCCTTGCGGGGGCGAACACTGAAGCTTTCTTT. Protein product: CAIRPLAGANTEAFF.

The chain couples TRBV7-3 to TRBJ1-5; 7 bases align to TRBD1. Germline CDR1 SGHTA, CDR2 FQGTGA. The CDR3 runs to 15 residues. V was clipped by 1 base and J by 7 bases; unmatched bases: 7. CDR3 residues: CASSLIQGEVQPQHF. DNA of the CDR3: TGTGCCAGCAGCTTAATCCAGGGGGAGGTGCAGCCCCAGCATTTT.

The chain joins TRBV7-9 to TRBJ1-5; 7 bases fit TRBD1. The CDR3 runs 13 residues. CDR1 is SEHNR, CDR2 FQNEAQ, per germline (reference sequence). Trimming removed 8 bases from V and 4 bases from J; junction bases left unmatched: 5. This chain's CDR3 is CASGDSSNQPQHF. The CDR3 DNA reads as TGTGCCAGCGGGGACAGCTCTAATCAGCCCCAGCATTTT.

The rearrangement uses TRBV18 and TRBJ1-4, with TRBD1 matching 7 bases. This CDR3 comprises 15 residues. V lost 0 bases, J lost 5 bases, and 3 bases stayed unmatched. The V gene's germline CDR1 is KGHSH and CDR2 LQKENI. CDR3 sequence reads: CASSPPGRGNEKLFF. Written as DNA, the CDR3 is TGTGCCAGCTCACCACCGGGCAGGGGGAATGAAAAACTGTTTTTT.

The sample holds one count of this clone. J is TRBJ2-7 and V is TRBV6-1, with 10 positions matching TRBD1. The V gene end was trimmed by 2 bases and the J gene end by 3 bases; junction bases not matched to a gene: 4. The CDR3 covers 15 residues. Germline CDR1 and CDR2: MNHNS and SASEGT. The CDR3 is CASSEMGTGVYEQYF. In DNA, the CDR3 is TGTGCCAGCAGTGAAATGGGGACAGGGGTCTACGAGCAGTACTTC.

This clone is a singleton in its sample. The chain recombines TRBV27 with TRBJ2-7; TRBD2 matches at 13 bases. The CDR3 extends over 15 amino acids. J gave up 3 bases and V 5 bases, and 4 bases lay outside the gene matches. Germline V lookup: CDR1 MNHEY, CDR2 SMNVEV (reference sequence). As DNA, the CDR3 is TGTGCCAGCAGTCAAGGGACTAGCGGGGTCTACGAGCAGTACTTC. Translated, it gives CASSQGTSGVYEQYF.

The chain combines TRBV5-4 with TRBJ1-5, with 7 bases that match TRBD1. J was trimmed by 0 bases and V by 3 bases; bases with no gene match: 12. From germline, CDR1 is SGHNT and CDR2 YYREEE (reference sequence). The CDR3 loop spans 18 amino acids. The CDR3 DNA reads as TGTGCCAGCAGCTCCAAAGGAGGGGGCAAAGATAGCAATCAGCCCCAGCATTTT. As protein: CASSSKGGGKDSNQPQHF.

This sequence joins TRBV5-6 and TRBJ1-2, with D unresolved. V shed 5 bases and J shed 6 bases, with 20 bases lying between them. CDR3 length equals 15 residues. In germline, CDR1 is SGHDT, CDR2 YYEEEE. CDR3 in amino acids: CASSFLDLAGNGYTF. The DNA for the CDR3 is TGTGCCAGCAGTTTCTTAGATTTGGCGGGGAATGGCTACACCTTC.

The chain combines TRBV6-1 with TRBJ2-7; D is perhaps TRBD2 (7 bases). The CDR3 covers 14 residues. V lost 4 bases and J lost 0, with 10 bases in between. Germline CDR1 is MNHNS and CDR2 is SASEGT. The CDR3 loop reads CASSAGGASYEQYF. DNA of the CDR3: TGTGCCAGCAGTGCTGGGGGGGCCTCCTACGAGCAGTACTTC.

This chain joins TRBV7-2 and TRBJ2-7, with D tentatively TRBD1 or TRBD2 (5 bases each). CDR1 is SGHTA, CDR2 FQGNSA, per germline. This CDR3 has 18 residues. With 1 base removed from V and 4 bases from J, the gap between germline ends came to 23 bases. In DNA form, the CDR3 reads TGTGCCAGCAGCTTAGGCGGTCGAGGGGATATTCCTGGATACGAGCAGTACTTC. Translating gives CASSLGGRGDIPGYEQYF. Full variable domain (outside the CDR3, taken from reference TRBV7-2 and TRBJ2-7): GAGVSQSPSNKVTEKGKDVELRCDPISGHTALYWYRQSLGQGLEFLIYFQGNSAPDKSGLPSDRFSAERTGGSVSTLTIQRTQQEDSAVYLCASSLGGRGDIPGYEQYFGPGTRLTVT.